The clone carrying this T cell receptor (beta chain) was counted between two and nine times. What it recognizes is unknown. The time point here: patch test 3, about 24 weeks after DPC sensitization. Documented treatment: therapeutic diphenylcyclopropenone sensitization with weekly scalp DPC. Someone pulled total RNA out of unfractionated whole blood. This sample is drawn from a study of human T cells and chemical hapten exposure. Study at large: Alopecia areata, totalis and universalis patients, mostly female, were included.

CDR1 is KGHDR and CDR2 is SFDVKD in the germline V gene. V dropped 6 bases and J dropped 4 bases, with 12 bases sitting between them. The CDR3 has 14 amino acids. Study findings and constraints: There were significantly more large CDR3 similarity clusters among expanded TCRs than among controls.

Using its own MiXCR run on the RACE reads, TCRdb lists one record per CDR3 protein. The data show 190,000 or so distinct CDR3 sequences, 20% to 25% seen once. The source of this sequence is a woman in her thirties or forties with alopecia areata. Some clones in this sample may be carry-over from other donors' samples. This chain connects TRBV24-1 to TRBJ2-1, with a possible D match to TRBD2 (5 bases). The source material was whole blood, sampled in connection with sensitization to the hapten diphenylcyclopropenone (DPC). CDR3 in DNA: TGTGCCACCAGTTACTCCGGGATGTACAATGAGCAGTTCTTC. Amino acids: CATSYSGMYNEQFF.